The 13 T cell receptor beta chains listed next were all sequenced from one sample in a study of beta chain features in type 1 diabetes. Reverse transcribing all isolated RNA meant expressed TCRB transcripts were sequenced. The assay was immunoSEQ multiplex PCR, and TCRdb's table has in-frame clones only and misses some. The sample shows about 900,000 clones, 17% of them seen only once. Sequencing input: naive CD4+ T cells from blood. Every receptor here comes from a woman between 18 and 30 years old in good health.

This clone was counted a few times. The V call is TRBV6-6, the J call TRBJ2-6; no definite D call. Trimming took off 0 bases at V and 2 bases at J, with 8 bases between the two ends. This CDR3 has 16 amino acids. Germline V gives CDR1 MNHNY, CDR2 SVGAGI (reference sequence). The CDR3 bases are TGTGCCAGCAGTTACTCGGCGGCAACTGGGGCCAACGTCCTGACTTTC. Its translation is CASSYSAATGANVLTF.

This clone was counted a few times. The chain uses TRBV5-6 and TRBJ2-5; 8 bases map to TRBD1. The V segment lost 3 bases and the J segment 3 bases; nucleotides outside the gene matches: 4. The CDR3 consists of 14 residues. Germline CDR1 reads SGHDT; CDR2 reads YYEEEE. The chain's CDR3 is CASSSRGLEETQYF. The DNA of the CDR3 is TGTGCCAGCAGCTCCAGGGGGCTTGAAGAGACCCAGTACTTC.

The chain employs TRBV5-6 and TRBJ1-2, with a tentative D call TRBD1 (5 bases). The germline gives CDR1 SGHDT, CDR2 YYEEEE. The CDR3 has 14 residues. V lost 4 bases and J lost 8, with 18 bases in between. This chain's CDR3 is CASSPGGVKRGYTF. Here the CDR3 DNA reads TGTGCCAGCAGCCCCGGAGGGGTGAAGAGAGGCTACACCTTC.

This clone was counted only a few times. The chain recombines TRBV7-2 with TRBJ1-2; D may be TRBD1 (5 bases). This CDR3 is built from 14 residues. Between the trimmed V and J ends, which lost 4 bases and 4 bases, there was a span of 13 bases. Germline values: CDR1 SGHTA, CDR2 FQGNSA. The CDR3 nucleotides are TGTGCCAGCAGCTCGGTTCAGGGAGGCTATGGCTACACCTTC. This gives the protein CASSSVQGGYGYTF. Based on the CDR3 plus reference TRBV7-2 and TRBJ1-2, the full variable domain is GAGVSQSPSNKVTEKGKDVELRCDPISGHTALYWYRQSLGQGLEFLIYFQGNSAPDKSGLPSDRFSAERTGGSVSTLTIQRTQQEDSAVYLCASSSVQGGYGYTFGSGTRLTVV.

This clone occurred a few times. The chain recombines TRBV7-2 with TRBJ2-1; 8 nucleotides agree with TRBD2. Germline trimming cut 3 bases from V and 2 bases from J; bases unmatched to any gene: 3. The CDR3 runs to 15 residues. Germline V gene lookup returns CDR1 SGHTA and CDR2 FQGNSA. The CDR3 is CASSFSGSTYNEQFF. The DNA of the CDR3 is TGTGCCAGCAGCTTCAGCGGGAGTACCTACAATGAGCAGTTCTTC.

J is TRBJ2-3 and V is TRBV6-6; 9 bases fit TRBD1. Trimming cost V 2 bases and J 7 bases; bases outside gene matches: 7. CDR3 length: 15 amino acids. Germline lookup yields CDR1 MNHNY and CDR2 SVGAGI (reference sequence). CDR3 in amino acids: CASSYGQDRGNTQYF. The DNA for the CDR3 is TGTGCCAGCAGTTACGGCCAGGACAGGGGAAATACGCAGTATTTT.

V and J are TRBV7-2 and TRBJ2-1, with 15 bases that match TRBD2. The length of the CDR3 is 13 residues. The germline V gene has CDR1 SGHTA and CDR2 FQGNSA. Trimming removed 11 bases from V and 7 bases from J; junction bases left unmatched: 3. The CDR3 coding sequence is TGTGCCGGTGGGACTAGCGGGGGGAATGAGCAGTTCTTC. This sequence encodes CAGGTSGGNEQFF.

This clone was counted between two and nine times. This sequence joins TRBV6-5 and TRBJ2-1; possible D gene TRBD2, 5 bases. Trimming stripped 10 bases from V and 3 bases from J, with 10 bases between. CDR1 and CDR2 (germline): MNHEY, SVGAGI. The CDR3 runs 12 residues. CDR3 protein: CATTGNYNEQFF. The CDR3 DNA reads TGTGCCACTACCGGGAACTACAATGAGCAGTTCTTC.

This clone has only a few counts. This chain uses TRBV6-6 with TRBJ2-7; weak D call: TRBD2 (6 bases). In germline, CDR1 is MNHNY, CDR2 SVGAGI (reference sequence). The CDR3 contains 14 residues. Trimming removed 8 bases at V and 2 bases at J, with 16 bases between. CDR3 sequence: CASEKGGETYEQYF. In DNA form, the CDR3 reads TGTGCCAGCGAGAAAGGCGGGGAAACCTACGAGCAGTACTTC.

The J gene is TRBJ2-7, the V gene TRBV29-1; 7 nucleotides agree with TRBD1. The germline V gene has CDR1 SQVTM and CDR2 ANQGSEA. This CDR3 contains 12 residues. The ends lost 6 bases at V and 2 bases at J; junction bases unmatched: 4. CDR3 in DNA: TGCAGCGTGTGGGACAGACCCTACGAGCAGTACTTC. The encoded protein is CSVWDRPYEQYF.

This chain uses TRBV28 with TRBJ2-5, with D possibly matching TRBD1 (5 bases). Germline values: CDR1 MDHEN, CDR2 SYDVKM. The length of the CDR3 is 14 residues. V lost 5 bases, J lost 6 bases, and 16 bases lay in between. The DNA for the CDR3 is TGTGCCAGCAGTCCGCGGCAGGGCAGAAAGACCCAGTACTTC. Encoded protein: CASSPRQGRKTQYF.

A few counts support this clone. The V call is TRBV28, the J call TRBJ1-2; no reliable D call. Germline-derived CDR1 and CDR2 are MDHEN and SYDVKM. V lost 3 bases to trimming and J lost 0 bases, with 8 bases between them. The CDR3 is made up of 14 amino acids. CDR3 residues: CASSLGSPNYGYTF. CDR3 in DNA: TGTGCCAGCAGTTTGGGCAGTCCTAACTATGGCTACACCTTC.

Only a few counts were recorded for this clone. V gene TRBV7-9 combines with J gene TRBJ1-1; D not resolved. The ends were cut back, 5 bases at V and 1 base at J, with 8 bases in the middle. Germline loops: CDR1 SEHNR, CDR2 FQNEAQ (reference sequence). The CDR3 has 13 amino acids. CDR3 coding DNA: TGTGCCAGCAGCCCCGTCAGGAACACTGAAGCTTTCTTT. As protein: CASSPVRNTEAFF.